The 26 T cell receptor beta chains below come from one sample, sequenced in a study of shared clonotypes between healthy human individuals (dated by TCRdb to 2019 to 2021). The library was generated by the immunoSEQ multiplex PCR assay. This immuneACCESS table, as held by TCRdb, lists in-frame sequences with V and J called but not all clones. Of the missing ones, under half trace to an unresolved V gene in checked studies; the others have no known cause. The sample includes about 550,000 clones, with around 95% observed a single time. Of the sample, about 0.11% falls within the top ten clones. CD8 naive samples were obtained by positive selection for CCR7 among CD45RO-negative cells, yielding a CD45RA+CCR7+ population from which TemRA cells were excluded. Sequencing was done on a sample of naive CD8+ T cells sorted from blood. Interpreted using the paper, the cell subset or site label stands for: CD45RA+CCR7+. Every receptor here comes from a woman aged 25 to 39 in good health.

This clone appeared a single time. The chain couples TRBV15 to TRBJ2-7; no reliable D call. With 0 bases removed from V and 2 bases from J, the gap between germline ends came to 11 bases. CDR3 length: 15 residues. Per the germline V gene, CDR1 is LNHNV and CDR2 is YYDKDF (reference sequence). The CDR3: CATSRDLGQAYEQYF. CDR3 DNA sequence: TGTGCCACCAGCAGAGATTTAGGCCAAGCCTACGAGCAGTACTTC.

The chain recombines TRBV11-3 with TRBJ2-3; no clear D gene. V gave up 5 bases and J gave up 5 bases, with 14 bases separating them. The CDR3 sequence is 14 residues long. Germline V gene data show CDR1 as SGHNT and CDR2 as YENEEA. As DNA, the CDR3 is TGTGCCAGCAGCCCCCCCAACGAAGGAGATACGCAGTATTTT. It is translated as CASSPPNEGDTQYF.

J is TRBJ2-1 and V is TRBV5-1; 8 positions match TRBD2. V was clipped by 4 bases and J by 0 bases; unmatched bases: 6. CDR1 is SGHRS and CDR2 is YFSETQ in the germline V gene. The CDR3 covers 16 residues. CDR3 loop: CASSRTSGSSYNEQFF. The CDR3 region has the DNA TGCGCCAGCAGCCGTACTAGCGGAAGCTCCTACAATGAGCAGTTCTTC.

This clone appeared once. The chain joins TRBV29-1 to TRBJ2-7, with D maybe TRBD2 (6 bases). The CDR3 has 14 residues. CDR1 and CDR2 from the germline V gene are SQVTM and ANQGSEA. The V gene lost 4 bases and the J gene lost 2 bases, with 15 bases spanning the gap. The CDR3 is CSVVTTGVPYEQYF. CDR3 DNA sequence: TGCAGCGTTGTAACGACGGGAGTACCCTACGAGCAGTACTTC.

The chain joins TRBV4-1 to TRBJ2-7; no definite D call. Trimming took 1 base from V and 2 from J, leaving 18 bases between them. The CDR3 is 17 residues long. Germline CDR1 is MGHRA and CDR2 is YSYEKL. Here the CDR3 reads CASSQGRHVVRTYEQYF. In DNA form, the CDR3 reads TGCGCCAGCAGCCAAGGGCGTCATGTAGTACGCACCTACGAGCAGTACTTC.

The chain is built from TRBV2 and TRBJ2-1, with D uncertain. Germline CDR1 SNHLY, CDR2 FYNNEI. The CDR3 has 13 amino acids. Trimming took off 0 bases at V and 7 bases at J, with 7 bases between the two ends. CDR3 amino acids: CASSEAWRNEQFF. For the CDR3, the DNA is TGTGCCAGCAGTGAAGCATGGCGTAATGAGCAGTTCTTC.

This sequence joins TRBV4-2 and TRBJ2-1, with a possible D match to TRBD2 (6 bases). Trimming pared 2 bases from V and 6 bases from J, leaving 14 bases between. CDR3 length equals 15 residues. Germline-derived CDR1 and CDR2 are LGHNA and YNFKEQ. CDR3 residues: CASSQRDSSPNEQFF. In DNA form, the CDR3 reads TGTGCCAGCAGCCAACGGGACTCCAGTCCCAATGAGCAGTTCTTC.

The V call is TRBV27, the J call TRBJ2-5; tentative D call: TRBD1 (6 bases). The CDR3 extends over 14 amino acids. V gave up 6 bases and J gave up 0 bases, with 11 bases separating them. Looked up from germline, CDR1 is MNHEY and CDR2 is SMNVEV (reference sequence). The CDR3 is CASRGTPYQETQYF. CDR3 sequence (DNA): TGTGCCAGCAGAGGGACACCATACCAAGAGACCCAGTACTTC.

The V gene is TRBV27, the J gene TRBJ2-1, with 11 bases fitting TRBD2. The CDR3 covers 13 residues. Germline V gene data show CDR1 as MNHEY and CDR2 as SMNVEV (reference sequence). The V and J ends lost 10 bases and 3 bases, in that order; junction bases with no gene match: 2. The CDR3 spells CATSGRNYNEQFF. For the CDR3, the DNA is TGTGCCACTAGCGGGAGGAACTACAATGAGCAGTTCTTC.

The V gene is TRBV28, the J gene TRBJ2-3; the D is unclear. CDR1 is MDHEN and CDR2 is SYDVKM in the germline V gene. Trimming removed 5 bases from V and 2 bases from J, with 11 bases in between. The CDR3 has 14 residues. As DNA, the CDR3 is TGTGCCAGCAGTCGACTCCCCAACACAGATACGCAGTATTTT. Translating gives CASSRLPNTDTQYF. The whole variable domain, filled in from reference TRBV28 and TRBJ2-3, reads DVKVTQSSRYLVKRTGEKVFLECVQDMDHENMFWYRQDPGLGLRLIYFSYDVKMKEKGDIPEGYSVSREKKERFSLILESASTNQTSMYLCASSRLPNTDTQYFGPGTRLTVL.

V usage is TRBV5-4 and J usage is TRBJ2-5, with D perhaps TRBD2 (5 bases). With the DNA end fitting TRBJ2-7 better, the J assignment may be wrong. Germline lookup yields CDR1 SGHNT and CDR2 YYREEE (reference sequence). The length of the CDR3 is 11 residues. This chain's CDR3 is CASSSEDEQYF. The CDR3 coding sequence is TGTGCCAGCAGCTCGGAGGACGAGCAGTACTTC.

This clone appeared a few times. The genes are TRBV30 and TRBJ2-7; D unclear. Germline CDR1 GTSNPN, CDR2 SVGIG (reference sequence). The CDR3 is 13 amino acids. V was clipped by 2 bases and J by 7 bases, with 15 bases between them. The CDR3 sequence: CAWSNKPFREQYF. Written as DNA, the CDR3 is TGTGCCTGGAGTAATAAACCCTTTAGGGAGCAGTACTTC.

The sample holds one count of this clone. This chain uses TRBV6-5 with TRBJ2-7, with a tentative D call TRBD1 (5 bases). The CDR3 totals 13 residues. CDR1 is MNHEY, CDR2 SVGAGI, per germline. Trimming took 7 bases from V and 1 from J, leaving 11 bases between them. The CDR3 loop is CASTTTASYEQYF. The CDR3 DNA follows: TGTGCCAGCACTACGACAGCGTCCTACGAGCAGTACTTC.

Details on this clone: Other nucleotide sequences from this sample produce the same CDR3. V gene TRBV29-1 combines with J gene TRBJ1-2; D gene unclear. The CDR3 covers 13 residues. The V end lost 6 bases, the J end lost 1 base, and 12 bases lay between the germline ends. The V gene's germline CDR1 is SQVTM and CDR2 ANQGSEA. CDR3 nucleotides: TGCAGCGTCGTTGGGGAGATTAACTATGGCTACACCTTC. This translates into CSVVGEINYGYTF.

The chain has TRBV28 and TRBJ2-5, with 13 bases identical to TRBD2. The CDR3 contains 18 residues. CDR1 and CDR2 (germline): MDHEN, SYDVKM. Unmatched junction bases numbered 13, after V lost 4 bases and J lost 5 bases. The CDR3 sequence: CASSSPSGLAGEMETQYF. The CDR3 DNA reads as TGTGCCAGCAGTTCCCCCTCCGGACTAGCGGGAGAAATGGAGACCCAGTACTTC.

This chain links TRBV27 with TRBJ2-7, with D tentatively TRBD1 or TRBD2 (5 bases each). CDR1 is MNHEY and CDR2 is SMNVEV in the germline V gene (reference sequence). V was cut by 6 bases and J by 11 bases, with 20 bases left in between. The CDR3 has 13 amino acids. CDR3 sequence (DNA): TGTGCCAGCAGCCCGATAAGGGGTATGGAGGAGTACTTC. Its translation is CASSPIRGMEEYF.

The CDR3 loop reads CASSWLGFSPLHF. CDR3 nucleotide sequence: TGTGCCAGCAGTTGGCTGGGGTTTTCACCCCTCCACTTT. V usage is TRBV5-4 and J usage is TRBJ1-6; no firm D call. V lost 5 bases to trimming and J lost 9 bases, with 12 bases between them. Germline values: CDR1 SGHNT, CDR2 YYREEE (reference sequence). This CDR3 spans 13 amino acids.

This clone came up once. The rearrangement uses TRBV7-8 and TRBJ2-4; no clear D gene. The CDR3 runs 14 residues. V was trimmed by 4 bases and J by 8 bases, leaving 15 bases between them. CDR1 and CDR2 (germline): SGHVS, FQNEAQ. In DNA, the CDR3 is TGTGCCAGCAGCTCAAGGCGGACGGCGGACATTCAGTACTTC. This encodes CASSSRRTADIQYF.

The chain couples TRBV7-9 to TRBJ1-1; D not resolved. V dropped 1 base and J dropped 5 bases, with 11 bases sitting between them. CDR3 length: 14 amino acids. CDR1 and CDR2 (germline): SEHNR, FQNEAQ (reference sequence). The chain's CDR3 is CASSLGGEGTEAFF. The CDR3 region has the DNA TGTGCCAGCAGCTTAGGTGGGGAAGGGACTGAAGCTTTCTTT.

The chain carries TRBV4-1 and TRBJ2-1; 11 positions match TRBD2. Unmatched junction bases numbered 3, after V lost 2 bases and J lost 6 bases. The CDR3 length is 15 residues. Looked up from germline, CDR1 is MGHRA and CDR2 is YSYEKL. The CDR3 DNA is TGCGCCAGCAGCCAAACTAGCGGGAGAGGCAATGAGCAGTTCTTC. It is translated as CASSQTSGRGNEQFF.

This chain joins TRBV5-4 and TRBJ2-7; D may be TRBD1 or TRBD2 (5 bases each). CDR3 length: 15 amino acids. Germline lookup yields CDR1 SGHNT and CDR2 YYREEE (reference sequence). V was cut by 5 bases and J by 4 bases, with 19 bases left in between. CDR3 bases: TGTGCCAGCAGGAATCCGGGGACCCCCACTTACGAGCAGTACTTC. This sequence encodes CASRNPGTPTYEQYF.

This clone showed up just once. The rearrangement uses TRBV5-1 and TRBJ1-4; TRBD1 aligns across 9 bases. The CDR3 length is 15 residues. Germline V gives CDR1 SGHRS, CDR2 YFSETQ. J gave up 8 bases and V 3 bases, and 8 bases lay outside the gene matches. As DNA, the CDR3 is TGCGCCAGCAGCTCCGGGGGACAGGGCTACGAAAAACTGTTTTTT. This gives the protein CASSSGGQGYEKLFF. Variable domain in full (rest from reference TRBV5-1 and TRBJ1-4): KAGVTQTPRYLIKTRGQQVTLSCSPISGHRSVSWYQQTPGQGLQFLFEYFSETQRNKGNFPGRFSGRQFSNSRSEMNVSTLELGDSALYLCASSSGGQGYEKLFFGSGTQLSVL.

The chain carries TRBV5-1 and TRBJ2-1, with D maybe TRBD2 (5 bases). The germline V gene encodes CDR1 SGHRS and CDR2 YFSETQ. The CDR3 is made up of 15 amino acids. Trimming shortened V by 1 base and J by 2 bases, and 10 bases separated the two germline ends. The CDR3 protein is CASSLKGSTYNEQFF. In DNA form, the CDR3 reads TGCGCCAGCAGCTTGAAAGGGAGTACCTACAATGAGCAGTTCTTC.

For the CDR3, the DNA is TGTGCCAGCAGTTTTAAAGTTGAAAAACTGTTTTTT. It translates to CASSFKVEKLFF. The chain couples TRBV28 to TRBJ1-4; D ambiguous. V gave up 3 bases and J gave up 7 bases, with 6 bases separating them. CDR1 is MDHEN, CDR2 SYDVKM, per germline. This CDR3 spans 12 amino acids.

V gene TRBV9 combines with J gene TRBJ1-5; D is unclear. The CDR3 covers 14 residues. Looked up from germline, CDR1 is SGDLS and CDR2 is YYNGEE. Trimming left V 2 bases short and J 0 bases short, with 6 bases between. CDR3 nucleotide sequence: TGTGCCAGCAGCGTTTGGGATAGCAATCAGCCCCAGCATTTT. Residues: CASSVWDSNQPQHF. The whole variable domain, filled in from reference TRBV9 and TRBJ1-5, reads DSGVTQTPKHLITATGQRVTLRCSPRSGDLSVYWYQQSLDQGLQFLIQYYNGEERAKGNILERFSAQQFPDLHSELNLSSLELGDSALYFCASSVWDSNQPQHFGDGTRLSIL.

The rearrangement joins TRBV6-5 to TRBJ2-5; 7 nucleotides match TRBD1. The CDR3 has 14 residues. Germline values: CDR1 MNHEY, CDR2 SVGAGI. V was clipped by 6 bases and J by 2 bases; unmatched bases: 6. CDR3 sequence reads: CASSETGWQETQYF. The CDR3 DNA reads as TGTGCCAGCAGCGAGACAGGGTGGCAAGAGACCCAGTACTTC.